This TCR beta chain was recovered during a study of blood T cell repertoires in COVID-19. Study overall: There were acute and convalescent COVID-19 samples, and they came from the United States, Italy and Spain.

The data were produced by immunoSEQ multiplex PCR, yet TCRdb's version contains in-frame clones alone and is incomplete. The profile shows 200,000 to 300,000 clones, approximately 88% of them singletons. CDR3 length: 16 residues. V gave up 0 bases and J gave up 1 base, with 13 bases separating them. Germline CDR1 is SGHRS and CDR2 is YFSETQ. The V gene is TRBV5-1, the J gene TRBJ1-1; a possible D gene is TRBD1 (5 bases). What was sequenced was peripheral blood. The clonotype comes from a man in his forties with acute or convalescent COVID-19. In DNA, the CDR3 is TGCGCCAGCAGCTTGGACTTGCAGGGAGGGAACACTGAAGCTTTCTTT. This codes for CASSLDLQGGNTEAFF.